Listed below are T cell receptor beta chains from one sample, sequenced in a study of cytomegalovirus exposure and HLA in healthy donors. The data were produced by immunoSEQ multiplex PCR, yet TCRdb's version contains in-frame clones alone and is incomplete. The data contain about 160,000 clones, 75% to 90% of them singletons. Sequenced sample: PBMCs. The receptors shown here come from a young man in good health and CMV-seronegative. Both conserved end residues are part of each CDR3. D genes are given only for firm matches. The size field is filled for only some rows; it gives once, few, many or a size class.

.	.	TRBV28	TRBJ1-4	CASSLRGLGQNNEKLFF	TGTGCCAGCAGTTTAAGGGGGTTGGGGCAAAATAATGAAAAACTGTTTTTT
.	.	TRBV28	TRBJ2-1	CASSLAPNLNSEQFF	TGTGCCAGCAGTTTAGCCCCTAACTTAAACAGTGAGCAGTTCTTC
.	TRBD1	TRBV10-3	TRBJ2-1	CAISEVTGQQFF	TGTGCCATCAGTGAGGTGACAGGGCAGCAGTTCTTC
.	.	TRBV28	TRBJ1-5	CASSPGGGRRSNQPQHF	TGTGCCAGCAGTCCTGGCGGGGGGCGCCGGAGCAATCAGCCCCAGCATTTT
.	.	TRBV28	TRBJ1-6	CASSLGEAPLHF	TGTGCCAGCAGTTTAGGCGAGGCACCCCTCCACTTT
.	.	TRBV18	TRBJ2-1	CASSPRRGGNEQFF	TGTGCCAGCTCACCACGGAGGGGGGGCAATGAGCAGTTCTTC
.	.	TRBV5-1	TRBJ1-1	CASSLDGLQEKAFF	TGCGCCAGCAGCTTGGATGGATTGCAGGAAAAAGCTTTCTTT
.	TRBD2	TRBV7-9	TRBJ2-3	CSSSAGLAGNQDTQYF	TGTTCCAGCAGCGCCGGACTAGCGGGAAACCAAGATACGCAGTATTTT
.	.	TRBV28	TRBJ1-2	CASSWATGPGDYGHTF	TGTGCCAGCAGTTGGGCGACAGGTCCGGGGGACTATGGCCACACCTTC
.	.	TRBV9	TRBJ1-3	CASSSRNTIYF	TGTGCCAGCAGCTCAAGAAACACCATATATTTT
.	TRBD1	TRBV27	TRBJ1-6	CASNRGHNSPLHF	TGTGCCAGCAACAGGGGCCATAATTCACCCCTCCACTTT
once	.	TRBV10-3	TRBJ1-4	CAISETGRNEKLFF	TGTGCCATCAGTGAGACAGGGCGAAATGAAAAACTGTTTTTT
.	.	TRBV27	TRBJ2-7	CASSFGGPRYEQYF	TGTGCCAGCAGTTTCGGCGGCCCCCGCTACGAGCAGTACTTC
once	TRBD1	TRBV29-1	TRBJ2-5	CSVEGDRGFETQYF	TGCAGCGTTGAAGGGGACAGGGGGTTTGAGACCCAGTACTTC
.	.	TRBV4-1	TRBJ1-2	CASSQIPLDLAGTNYGYTF	TGCGCCAGCAGCCAAATACCTTTAGACCTCGCGGGGACTAACTATGGCTACACCTTC
.	.	TRBV28	TRBJ1-1	CTCRGTYTEAFF	TGTACCTGCCGGGGGACGTACACTGAAGCTTTCTTT
.	TRBD1	TRBV27	TRBJ2-5	CASSFGTGGLGETQYF	TGTGCCAGCAGTTTTGGGACAGGGGGCTTGGGAGAGACCCAGTACTTC
.	.	TRBV7-8	TRBJ1-1	CASRSLHRATEAFF	TGTGCCAGCAGGAGCCTCCACAGGGCGACTGAAGCTTTCTTT
.	TRBD1	TRBV28	TRBJ1-4	CASSWDRVEKLFF	TGTGCCAGCAGTTGGGACAGGGTTGAAAAACTGTTTTTT
.	.	TRBV6-1	TRBJ2-1	CASRPLSGPYNEQFF	TGTGCCAGCAGGCCCCTCAGCGGACCCTACAATGAGCAGTTCTTC
.	.	TRBV2	TRBJ1-5	CASGLINQPQHF	TGTGCCAGCGGACTGATTAATCAGCCCCAGCATTTT
.	.	TRBV2	TRBJ1-1	CASSLDRNTEAFF	TGTGCCAGCAGCCTAGACAGAAACACTGAAGCTTTCTTT
.	TRBD1	TRBV2	TRBJ2-2	CASSGQGDTGELFF	TGTGCCAGCAGTGGCCAGGGGGACACCGGGGAGCTGTTTTTT
.	TRBD2	TRBV28	TRBJ2-3	CASATSGLSTDTQYF	TGTGCCAGCGCCACTAGCGGTCTTAGCACAGATACGCAGTATTTT
.	TRBD1	TRBV9	TRBJ1-6	CASSGRDRTYNSPLHF	TGTGCCAGCAGCGGGCGGGACAGGACTTATAATTCACCCCTCCACTTT
once	TRBD2	TRBV14	TRBJ2-7	CASSPTRTSPIYEQYF	TGTGCCAGCAGCCCTACGAGGACTAGCCCTATCTACGAGCAGTACTTC
.	TRBD1	TRBV25-1	TRBJ1-2	CASSEYTGQGDGYTF	TGTGCCAGCAGTGAATACACGGGACAGGGAGATGGCTACACCTTC
.	.	TRBV7-9	TRBJ1-1	CASSLVGFHDTEAFF	TGTGCCAGCAGCTTAGTCGGGTTCCACGACACTGAAGCTTTCTTT
few	.	TRBV9	TRBJ2-1	CASSVGNSHNEQFF	TGTGCCAGCAGCGTAGGGAACAGCCACAATGAGCAGTTCTTC
.	TRBD1	TRBV14	TRBJ2-1	CASSQDRAGGMENEQFF	TGTGCCAGCAGCCAAGACCGAGCAGGGGGAATGGAGAATGAGCAGTTCTTC
few	TRBD1	TRBV6-1	TRBJ1-4	CASRMRGQANEKLFF	TGTGCCAGCAGAATGAGGGGGCAGGCTAATGAAAAACTGTTTTTT
.	.	TRBV5-4	TRBJ1-3	CASSLGTGSGNTIYF	TGTGCCAGCAGCTTGGGAACAGGGTCAGGAAACACCATATATTTT
.	TRBD1	TRBV28	TRBJ2-7	CASSPQGSSYEQYF	TGTGCCAGCAGTCCACAGGGGTCCTCCTACGAGCAGTACTTC
.	.	TRBV18	TRBJ1-3	CASSPKGRALTGNTIYF	TGTGCCAGCTCACCGAAGGGCAGGGCGCTCACTGGAAACACCATATATTTT
.	.	TRBV18	TRBJ1-2	CASSRSQGLFEYGYTF	TGTGCCAGCTCACGGTCGCAGGGGCTATTTGAGTATGGCTACACCTTC
.	TRBD1	TRBV6-5	TRBJ2-5	CASSYGTEQETQYF	TGTGCCAGCAGTTACGGGACAGAGCAAGAGACCCAGTACTTC
.	TRBD1	TRBV4-1	TRBJ1-4	CASSQDIGTGGEKLFF	TGCGCCAGCAGCCAAGATATAGGGACAGGGGGAGAAAAACTGTTTTTT
.	.	TRBV15	TRBJ1-1	CATSREAAAVAFF	TGTGCCACCAGCAGAGAGGCGGCGGCCGTAGCTTTCTTT
.	TRBD1	TRBV5-6	TRBJ2-7	CASSLQGQGYEQYF	TGTGCCAGCAGCTTACAGGGACAGGGTTACGAGCAGTACTTC
.	TRBD1	TRBV5-5	TRBJ2-7	CASSFTTGGLYEQYF	TGTGCCAGCAGCTTCACGACAGGGGGTCTCTACGAGCAGTACTTC
.	.	TRBV11-3	TRBJ2-7	CASSLGGGGSYEQYF	TGTGCCAGCAGCTTAGGCGGGGGCGGCTCCTACGAGCAGTACTTC